The present T cell receptor beta chain was sequenced within a study of T cell clonality in common variable immunodeficiency. The study, taken as a whole, reports: Common variable immunodeficiency TCR beta sequences reportedly had fewer deletions and N-nucleotide insertions. Links between repertoire features and CVID complications were heterogeneity-limited.

Equal genomic DNA amounts from CVID and control samples were sequenced. Measured with immunoSEQ multiplex PCR; TCRdb has only the in-frame clones, and not every one. There are some 43,000 clones in the sample, none observed a single time. For this clone: Its antigen is undetermined. At one end the junction does not follow the germline gene, possibly because of a read error.

Specimen: peripheral blood mononuclear cells. This sequence was found in a person aged 18 to 70 in good health.

This CDR3 is CVWSAGLGYTF. Incomplete CDR3 DNA: TGTGTCTGGAGCGCGGGGCTGGGC. The rearrangement joins TRBV30 to TRBJ1-2, with a weak D call TRBD1 (5 bases). The read terminates 3 residues ahead of where the CDR3 ends, so the germline J gene completes it. This CDR3 has 11 residues. Germline-derived CDR1 and CDR2 are GTSNPN and SVGIG (reference sequence).